This T cell receptor (beta chain) was observed in a study of blood T cell repertoires in COVID-19. The wider study: Acute and convalescent COVID-19 specimens originated in the United States, Italy and Spain. The cDNA or gDNA used as material had been derived from T cells, B-cell-depleted T cells, or PBMCs.

Under the authors' procedure: The assay estimated nucleated cells by amplifying reference gene primers. This table comes from immunoSEQ multiplex PCR, and its TCRdb copy is limited to in-frame clones, with some not included. V, J and clone size reflect that table, while D and trimming were determined from the DNA. Of hundreds of thousands of clones listed, 88% are singletons. Germline V gives CDR1 MDHEN, CDR2 SYDVKM. This CDR3 is 14 amino acids long. With 5 bases clipped from V and 10 bases from J, the junction kept 9 bases outside the gene matches. Source material: peripheral blood. The TCR comes from a man older than 75 with acute or convalescent COVID-19. The chain has TRBV28 and TRBJ2-5; 11 nucleotides agree with TRBD2. The CDR3 region is CASSKGLAASGQYF. For the CDR3, the DNA is TGTGCCAGCAGTAAGGGACTAGCGGCATCAGGCCAGTACTTC.